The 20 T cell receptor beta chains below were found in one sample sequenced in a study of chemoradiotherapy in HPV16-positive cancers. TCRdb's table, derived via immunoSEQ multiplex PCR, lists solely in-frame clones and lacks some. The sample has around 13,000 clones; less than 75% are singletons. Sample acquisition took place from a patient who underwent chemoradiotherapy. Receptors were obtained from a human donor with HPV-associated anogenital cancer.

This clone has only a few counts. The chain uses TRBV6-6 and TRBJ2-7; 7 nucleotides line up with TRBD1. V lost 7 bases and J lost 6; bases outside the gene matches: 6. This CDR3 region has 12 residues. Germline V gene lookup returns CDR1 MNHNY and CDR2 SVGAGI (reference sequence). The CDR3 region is CASKGQSGEQYF. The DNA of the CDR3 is TGTGCCAGCAAGGGACAGAGCGGCGAGCAGTACTTC.

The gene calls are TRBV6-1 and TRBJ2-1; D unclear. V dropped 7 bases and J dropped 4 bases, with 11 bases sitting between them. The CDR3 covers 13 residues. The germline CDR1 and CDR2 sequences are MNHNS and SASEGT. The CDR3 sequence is CASNARLYNEQFF. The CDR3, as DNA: TGTGCCAGCAACGCGAGACTTTACAATGAGCAGTTCTTC.

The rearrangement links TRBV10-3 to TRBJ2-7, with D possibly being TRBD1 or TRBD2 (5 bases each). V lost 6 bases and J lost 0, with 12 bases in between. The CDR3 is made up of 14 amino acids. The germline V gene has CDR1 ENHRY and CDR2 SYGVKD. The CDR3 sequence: CAISPTGRSYEQYF. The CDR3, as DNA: TGTGCCATCAGCCCCACGGGACGCTCCTACGAGCAGTACTTC.

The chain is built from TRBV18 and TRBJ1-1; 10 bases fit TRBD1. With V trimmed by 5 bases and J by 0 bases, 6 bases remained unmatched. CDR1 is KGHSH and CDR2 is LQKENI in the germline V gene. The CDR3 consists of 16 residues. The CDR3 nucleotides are TGTGCCAGCTCATCTTTCGGGACAGGGGTGAACACTGAAGCTTTCTTT. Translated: CASSSFGTGVNTEAFF.

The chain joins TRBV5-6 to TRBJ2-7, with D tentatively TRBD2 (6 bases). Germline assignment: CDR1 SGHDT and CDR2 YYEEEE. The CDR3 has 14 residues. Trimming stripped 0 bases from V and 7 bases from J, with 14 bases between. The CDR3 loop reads CASSLAHGSLEQYF. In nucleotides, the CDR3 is TGTGCCAGCAGCTTGGCCCACGGGAGTCTAGAGCAGTACTTC.

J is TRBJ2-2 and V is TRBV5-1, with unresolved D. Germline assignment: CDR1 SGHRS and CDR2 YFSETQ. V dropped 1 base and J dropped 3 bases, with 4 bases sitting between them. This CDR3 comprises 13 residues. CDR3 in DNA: TGCGCCAGCAGCTTGCAAGACACCGGGGAGCTGTTTTTT. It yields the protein CASSLQDTGELFF.

The CDR3 DNA follows: TGCGCCAGCAGCTCCACAGGGGGTCAATACAATGAGCAGTTCTTC. Protein sequence: CASSSTGGQYNEQFF. The J gene is TRBJ2-1, the V gene TRBV5-1; 8 nucleotides match TRBD1. The CDR3 runs 15 residues. The trim removed 3 bases at V and 4 bases at J, leaving 6 bases unmatched. Looked up from germline, CDR1 is SGHRS and CDR2 is YFSETQ.

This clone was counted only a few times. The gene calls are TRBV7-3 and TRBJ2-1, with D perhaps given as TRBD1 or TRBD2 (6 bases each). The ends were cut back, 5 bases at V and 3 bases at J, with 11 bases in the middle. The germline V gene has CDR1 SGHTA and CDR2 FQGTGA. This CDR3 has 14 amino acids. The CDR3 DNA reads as TGTGCCAGCAGCGTAGGAGGGGGCTACAATGAGCAGTTCTTC. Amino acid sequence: CASSVGGGYNEQFF.

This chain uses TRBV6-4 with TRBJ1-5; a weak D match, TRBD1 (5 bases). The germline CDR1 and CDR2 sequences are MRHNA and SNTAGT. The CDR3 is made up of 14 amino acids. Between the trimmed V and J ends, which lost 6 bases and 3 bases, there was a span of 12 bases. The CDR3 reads CASRDDRSNQPQHF. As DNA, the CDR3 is TGTGCCAGCAGGGATGACAGATCCAATCAGCCCCAGCATTTT.

CDR3 nucleotides: TGCGCCAGCAGCTCTCGGGGACAGGGTTTGGATACGCAGTATTTT. It is translated as CASSSRGQGLDTQYF. The V and J genes are TRBV4-3 and TRBJ2-3; 9 bases map to TRBD1. CDR3 length: 15 amino acids. V lost 5 bases to trimming and J lost 6 bases; unmatched junction nucleotides: 9. The germline V gene has CDR1 LGHNA and CDR2 YSLEER.

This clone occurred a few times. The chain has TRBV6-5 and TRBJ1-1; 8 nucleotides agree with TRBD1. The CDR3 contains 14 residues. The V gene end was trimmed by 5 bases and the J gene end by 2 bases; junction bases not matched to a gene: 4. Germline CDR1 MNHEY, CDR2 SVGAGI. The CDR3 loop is CASSEDRANTEAFF. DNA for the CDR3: TGTGCCAGCAGTGAGGACAGGGCAAACACTGAAGCTTTCTTT.

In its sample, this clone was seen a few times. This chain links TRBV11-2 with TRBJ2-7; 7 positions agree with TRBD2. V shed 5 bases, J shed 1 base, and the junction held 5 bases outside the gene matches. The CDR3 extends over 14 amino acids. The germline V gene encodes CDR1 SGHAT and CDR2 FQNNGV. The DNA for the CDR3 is TGTGCCAGCAGCCTAAGGGACTATTCCTACGAGCAGTACTTC. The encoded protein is CASSLRDYSYEQYF.

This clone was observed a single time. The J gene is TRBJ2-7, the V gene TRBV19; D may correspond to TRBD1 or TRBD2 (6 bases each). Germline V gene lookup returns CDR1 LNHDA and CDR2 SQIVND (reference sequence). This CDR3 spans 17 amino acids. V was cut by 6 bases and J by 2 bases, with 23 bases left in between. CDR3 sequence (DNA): TGTGCCAGTAGGAAAGGGGGAGGAACGGCCCGGACCTACGAGCAGTACTTC. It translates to CASRKGGGTARTYEQYF.

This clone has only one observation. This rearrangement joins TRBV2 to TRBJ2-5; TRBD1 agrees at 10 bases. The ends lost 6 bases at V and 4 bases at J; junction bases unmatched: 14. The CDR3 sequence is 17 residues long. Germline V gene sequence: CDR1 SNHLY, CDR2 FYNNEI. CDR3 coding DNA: TGTGCCAGCAGGCCGTTGAGAGGGACAGGGGTCGGAGAGACCCAGTACTTC. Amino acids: CASRPLRGTGVGETQYF. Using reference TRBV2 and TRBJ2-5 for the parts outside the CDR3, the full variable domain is EPEVTQTPSHQVTQMGQEVILRCVPISNHLYFYWYRQILGQKVEFLVSFYNNEISEKSEIFDDQFSVERPDGSNFTLKIRSTKLEDSAMYFCASRPLRGTGVGETQYFGPGTRLLVL.

CDR3 sequence (DNA): TGTGCCAGCAGTATACGGACAGAAGCTAACATTCAGTACTTC. As protein: CASSIRTEANIQYF. The V gene is TRBV27, the J gene TRBJ2-4; perhaps TRBD1 as D (6 bases). The CDR3 totals 14 residues. CDR1 and CDR2 from the germline V gene are MNHEY and SMNVEV (reference sequence). V lost 5 bases to trimming and J lost 7 bases, with 15 bases between them.

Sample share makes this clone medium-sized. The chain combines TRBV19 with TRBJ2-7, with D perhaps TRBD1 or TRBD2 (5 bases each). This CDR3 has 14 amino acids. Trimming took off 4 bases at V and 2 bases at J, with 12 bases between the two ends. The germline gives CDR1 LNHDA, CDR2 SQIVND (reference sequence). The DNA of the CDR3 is TGTGCCAGTAGTAGTGGGGGTCCGGCCTACGAGCAGTACTTC. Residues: CASSSGGPAYEQYF.

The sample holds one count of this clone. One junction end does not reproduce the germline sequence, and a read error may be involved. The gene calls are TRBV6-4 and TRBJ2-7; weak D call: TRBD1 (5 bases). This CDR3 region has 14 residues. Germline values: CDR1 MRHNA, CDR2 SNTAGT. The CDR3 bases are TGTACCAGCAGCCTCCAAGTGGGGCCCTACGAGCAGTACTTC. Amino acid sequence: CTSSLQVGPYEQYF.

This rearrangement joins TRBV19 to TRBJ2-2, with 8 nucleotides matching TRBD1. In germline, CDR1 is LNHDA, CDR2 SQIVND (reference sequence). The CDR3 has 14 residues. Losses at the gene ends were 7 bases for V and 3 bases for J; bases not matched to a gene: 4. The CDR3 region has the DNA TGTGCCAGTACGTGGGACAGGTACACCGGGGAGCTGTTTTTT. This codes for CASTWDRYTGELFF.

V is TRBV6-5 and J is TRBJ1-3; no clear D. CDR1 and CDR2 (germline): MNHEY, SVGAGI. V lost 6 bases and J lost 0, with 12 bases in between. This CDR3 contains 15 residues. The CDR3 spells CASRKDPGSGNTIYF. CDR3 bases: TGTGCCAGCAGGAAGGATCCAGGCTCTGGAAACACCATATATTTT.

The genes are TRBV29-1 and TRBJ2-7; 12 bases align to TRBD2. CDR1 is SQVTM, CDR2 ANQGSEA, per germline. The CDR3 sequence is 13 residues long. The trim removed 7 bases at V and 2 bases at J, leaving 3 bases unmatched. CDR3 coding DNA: TGCAGCGCTAGACTAGCGGGGGCCTACGAGCAGTACTTC. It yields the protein CSARLAGAYEQYF.